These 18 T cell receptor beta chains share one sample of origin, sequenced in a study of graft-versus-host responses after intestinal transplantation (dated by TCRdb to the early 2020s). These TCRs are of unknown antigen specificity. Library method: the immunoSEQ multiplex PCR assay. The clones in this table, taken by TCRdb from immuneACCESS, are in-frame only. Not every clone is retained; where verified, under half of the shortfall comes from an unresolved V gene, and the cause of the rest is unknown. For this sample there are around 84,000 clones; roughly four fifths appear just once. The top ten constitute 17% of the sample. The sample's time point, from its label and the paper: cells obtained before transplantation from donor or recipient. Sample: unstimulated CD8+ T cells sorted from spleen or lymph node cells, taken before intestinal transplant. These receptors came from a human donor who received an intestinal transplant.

The CDR3 nucleotides read TGTGCCAGCAGTGAGTGGAGTCAGCCCCAGCATTTT. Encoded protein: CASSEWSQPQHF. The chain combines TRBV6-5 with TRBJ1-5; no clear D. The CDR3 contains 12 residues. Germline loops: CDR1 MNHEY, CDR2 SVGAGI. V lost 5 bases, J lost 6 bases, and 8 bases lay in between.

The CDR3 DNA reads TGTGCCAGCAGTGACCCTGACAGCCCCAATGAGCAGTTCTTC. Its protein product is CASSDPDSPNEQFF. This chain connects TRBV6-4 to TRBJ2-1; a weak D match, TRBD1 (5 bases). Trimming removed 2 bases at V and 6 bases at J, with 11 bases between. CDR3 length equals 14 residues. CDR1 is MRHNA and CDR2 is SNTAGT in the germline V gene.

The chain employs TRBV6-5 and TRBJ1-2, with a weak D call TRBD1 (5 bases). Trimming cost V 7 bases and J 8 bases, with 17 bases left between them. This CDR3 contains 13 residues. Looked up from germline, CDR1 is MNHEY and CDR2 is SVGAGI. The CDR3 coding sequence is TGTGCCAGCACCGAGTCCGGGTACAGGGGCTACACCTTC. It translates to CASTESGYRGYTF.

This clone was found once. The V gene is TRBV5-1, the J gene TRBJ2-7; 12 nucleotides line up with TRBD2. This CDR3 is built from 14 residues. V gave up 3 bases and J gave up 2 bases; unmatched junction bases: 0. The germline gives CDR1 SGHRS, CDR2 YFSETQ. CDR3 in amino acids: CASSWTSGTYEQYF. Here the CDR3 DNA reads TGCGCCAGCAGCTGGACTAGCGGGACCTACGAGCAGTACTTC.

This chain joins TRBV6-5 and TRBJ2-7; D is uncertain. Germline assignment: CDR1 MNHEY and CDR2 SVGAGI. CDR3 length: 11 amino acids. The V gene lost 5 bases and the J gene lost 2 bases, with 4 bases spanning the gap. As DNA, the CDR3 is TGTGCCAGCAGTGTCACCTACGAGCAGTACTTC. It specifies CASSVTYEQYF.

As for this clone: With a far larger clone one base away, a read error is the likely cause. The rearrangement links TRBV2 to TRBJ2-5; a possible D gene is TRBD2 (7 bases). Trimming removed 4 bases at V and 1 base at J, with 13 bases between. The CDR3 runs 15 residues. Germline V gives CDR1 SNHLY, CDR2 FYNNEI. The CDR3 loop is CASSAGGGGQETQYF. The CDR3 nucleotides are TGTGCCAGCAGTGCGGGGGGAGGGGGCCAAGAGACCCAGTACTTC.

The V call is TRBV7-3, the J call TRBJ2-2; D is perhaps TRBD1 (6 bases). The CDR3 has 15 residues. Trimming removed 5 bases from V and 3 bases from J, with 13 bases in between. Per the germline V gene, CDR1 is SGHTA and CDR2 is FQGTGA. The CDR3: CASSPTTGYTGELFF. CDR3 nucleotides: TGTGCCAGCAGCCCGACGACAGGCTACACCGGGGAGCTGTTTTTT. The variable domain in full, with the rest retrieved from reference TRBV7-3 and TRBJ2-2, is GAGVSQTPSNKVTEKGKYVELRCDPISGHTALYWYRQSLGQGPEFLIYFQGTGAADDSGLPNDRFFAVRPEGSVSTLKIQRTERGDSAVYLCASSPTTGYTGELFFGEGSRLTVL.

The CDR3 sequence: CASSPSAAGAPKGQFF. The CDR3 DNA reads as TGTGCCAGCAGCCCATCGGCGGCGGGGGCCCCTAAGGGGCAGTTCTTC. The chain employs TRBV11-2 and TRBJ2-1; weak D call: TRBD2 (7 bases). V dropped 5 bases and J dropped 12 bases, with 26 bases sitting between them. The CDR3 loop spans 16 amino acids. Germline V gives CDR1 SGHAT, CDR2 FQNNGV. The complete variable domain, with remaining parts taken from reference TRBV11-2 and TRBJ2-1, reads EAGVAQSPRYKIIEKRQSVAFWCNPISGHATLYWYQQILGQGPKLLIQFQNNGVVDDSQLPKDRFSAERLKGVDSTLKIQPAKLEDSAVYLCASSPSAAGAPKGQFFGPGTRLTVL.

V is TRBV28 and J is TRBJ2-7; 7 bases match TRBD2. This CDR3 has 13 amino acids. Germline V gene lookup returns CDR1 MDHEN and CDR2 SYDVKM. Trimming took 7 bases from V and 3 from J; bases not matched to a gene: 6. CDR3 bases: TGTGCCAGCAACGGGGAGGGCGACTACGAGCAGTACTTC. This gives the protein CASNGEGDYEQYF.

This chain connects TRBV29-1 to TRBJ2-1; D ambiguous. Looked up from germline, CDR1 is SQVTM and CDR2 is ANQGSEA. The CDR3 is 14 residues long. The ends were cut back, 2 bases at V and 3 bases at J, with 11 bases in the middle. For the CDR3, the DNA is TGCAGCGTTGAAAGGGATTCAGGCTACAATGAGCAGTTCTTC. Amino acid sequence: CSVERDSGYNEQFF.

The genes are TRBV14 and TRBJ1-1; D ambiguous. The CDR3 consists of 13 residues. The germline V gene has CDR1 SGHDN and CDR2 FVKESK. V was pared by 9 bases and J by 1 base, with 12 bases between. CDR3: CARDPNPNTEAFF. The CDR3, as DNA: TGTGCCAGAGATCCAAACCCGAACACTGAAGCTTTCTTT.

The CDR3 is CASSERGREAYTGELFF. DNA for the CDR3: TGTGCCAGCAGTGAACGAGGCAGGGAAGCCTACACCGGGGAGCTGTTTTTT. V is TRBV2 and J is TRBJ2-2; the D gene is possibly TRBD1 (5 bases). Per the germline V gene, CDR1 is SNHLY and CDR2 is FYNNEI. Between the trimmed V and J ends, which lost 2 bases and 3 bases, there was a span of 16 bases. This CDR3 comprises 17 residues.

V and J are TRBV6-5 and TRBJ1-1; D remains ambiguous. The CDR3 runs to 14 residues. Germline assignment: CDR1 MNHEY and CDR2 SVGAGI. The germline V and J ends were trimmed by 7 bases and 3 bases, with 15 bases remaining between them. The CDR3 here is CASIPDDGDTEAFF. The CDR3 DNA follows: TGTGCCAGCATCCCGGACGATGGGGACACTGAAGCTTTCTTT.

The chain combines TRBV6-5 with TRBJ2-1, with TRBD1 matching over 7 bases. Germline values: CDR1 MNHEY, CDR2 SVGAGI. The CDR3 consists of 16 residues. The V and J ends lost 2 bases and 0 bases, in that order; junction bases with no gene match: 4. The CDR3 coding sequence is TGTGCCAGCAGTTACCCGGGACAGAGCTCCTACAATGAGCAGTTCTTC. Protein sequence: CASSYPGQSSYNEQFF.

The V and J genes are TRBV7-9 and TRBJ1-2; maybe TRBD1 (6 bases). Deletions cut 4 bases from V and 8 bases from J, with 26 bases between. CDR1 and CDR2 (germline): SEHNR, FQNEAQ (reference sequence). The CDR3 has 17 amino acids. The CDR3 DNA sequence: TGTGCCAGCAGCTCACAACCTCCCTCCACAGGGTTTGGCGGCTACACCTTC. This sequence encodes CASSSQPPSTGFGGYTF.

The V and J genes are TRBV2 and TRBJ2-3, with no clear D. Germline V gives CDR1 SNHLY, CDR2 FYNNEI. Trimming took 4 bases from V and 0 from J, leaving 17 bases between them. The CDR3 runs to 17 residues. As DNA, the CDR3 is TGTGCCAGCAGTGTGGCAGATACTTTGGGGAGCACAGATACGCAGTATTTT. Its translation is CASSVADTLGSTDTQYF.

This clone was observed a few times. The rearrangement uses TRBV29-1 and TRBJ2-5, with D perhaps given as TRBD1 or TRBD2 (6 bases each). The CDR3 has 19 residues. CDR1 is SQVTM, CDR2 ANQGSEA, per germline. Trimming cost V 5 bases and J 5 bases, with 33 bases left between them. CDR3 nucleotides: TGCAGCGTTAGCCCCAAGGCTCGGCGGGACATTCGCCCAGGGGAGACCCAGTACTTC. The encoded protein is CSVSPKARRDIRPGETQYF.

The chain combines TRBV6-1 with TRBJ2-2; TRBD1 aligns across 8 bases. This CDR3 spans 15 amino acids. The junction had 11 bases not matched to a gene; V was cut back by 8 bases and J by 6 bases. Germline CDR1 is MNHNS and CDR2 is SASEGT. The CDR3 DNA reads TGTGCCAGCGCGGATGACAGGGGAAGTTCCGGGGAGCTGTTTTTT. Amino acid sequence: CASADDRGSSGELFF.